This T cell receptor (beta chain) derives from a study of CD4 and CD8 cells across lung adenocarcinoma regions. Samples came from patients with localized non-small cell lung adenocarcinoma. V shed 11 bases and J shed 10 bases, with 29 bases lying between them. This CDR3 is 15 amino acids long. Germline V lookup: CDR1 MGHRA, CDR2 YSYEKL. From the PCR reads, TCRdb called clonotypes with MiXCR, one entry per CDR3 protein. The repertoire holds under 20,000 distinct CDR3 sequences, with roughly 50% as singletons. This clonotype was sampled from a male donor with lung adenocarcinoma. The CD4 and CD8 labels of this study may be unreliable. V and J are TRBV4-1 and TRBJ2-5; weak D call: TRBD1 (7 bases). Material for sequencing was CD4+ T cells from the margin of a lung tumor. The CDR3 sequence: CAGGLGGGDKNIQYF. Written as DNA, the CDR3 is TGCGCCGGGGGGCTAGGGGGCGGTGACAAAAACATCCAGTACTTC.